This T cell receptor (beta chain) was obtained from a study of CD8+CD57+ T cells in acquired aplastic anemia. The wider study: Sorting CD4+ and CD8+ cells gave DNA averaging roughly 3.5 ug. Healthy donor sequencing depth: 10 million to 10.8 million CD4+, 11 million to 14 million CD8+ reads. Study-wide results and caveats: Simpson's diversity of CD8+ cells was not significantly different in patients compared with controls.

CDR1 is DFQATT, CDR2 SNEGSKA, per germline (reference sequence). The V gene lost 0 bases and the J gene lost 2 bases, with 6 bases spanning the gap. This CDR3 comprises 13 residues. According to the study, genomic DNA was the template for TCR beta VDJ and CDR3 profiling. TCRdb ran MiXCR on the reads and lists one entry per CDR3 protein. The sample records some 180,000 distinct CDR3 sequences, 40% to 55% being singletons. The sample holds many counts of this clonotype. No antigen is known for it. The rearrangement uses TRBV20-1 and TRBJ2-3; D remains unclear. The sequencing sample was made of sorted CD4+, CD8+, or CD8+CD57+ T cells (not recorded which) from PBMCs. This receptor was taken from a human donor in good health. The chain's CDR3 is CSARDIFTDTQYF. CDR3 nucleotide sequence: TGCAGTGCTAGAGATATATTCACAGATACGCAGTATTTT.